This TCR beta chain was sequenced during a study of blood T cell repertoires in COVID-19. V dropped 5 bases and J dropped 1 base, with 5 bases sitting between them. The germline V gene encodes CDR1 SGHAT and CDR2 FQDESV (reference sequence). The CDR3 has 12 amino acids. Sequenced by immunoSEQ multiplex PCR; TCRdb stores in-frame clones only, minus some. The data contain 250,000 to 300,000 clones, roughly 88% of them singletons. The chain uses TRBV11-1 and TRBJ1-1; D remains ambiguous. The sample comprised PBMCs or T cells enriched from blood (not recorded which). This TCR came from a woman aged 40 to 49 with acute COVID-19. The DNA of the CDR3 is TGTGCCAGCAGCCCCCAGAACACTGAAGCTTTCTTT. Translation: CASSPQNTEAFF.